Below are 12 T cell receptor beta chains sequenced from a single sample in a study of T cell clonotyping in hematopoietic cell transplantation. Repertoires were generated with immunoSEQ multiplex PCR, while TCRdb's copy carries only in-frame clones and drops some. The repertoire holds roughly 15,000 clones, with about 83% as singletons. The source was PBMCs, collected 100 days after allogeneic stem cell transplant. These receptors all stem from a male patient over 55 who had an allogeneic stem cell transplant from a related donor, so the T cells may come from the graft donor. Some clones in this sample may be carry-over from other donors' samples.

The V and J genes are TRBV6-4 and TRBJ1-2, with 9 bases fitting TRBD1. This CDR3 spans 15 amino acids. The germline V gene has CDR1 MRHNA and CDR2 SNTAGT. The ends lost 5 bases at V and 0 bases at J; junction bases unmatched: 4. In DNA, the CDR3 is TGTGCCAGCAGTCGTTGGGACAGGGCTAACTATGGCTACACCTTC. Encoded protein: CASSRWDRANYGYTF.

The gene calls are TRBV5-1 and TRBJ1-3; D might be TRBD1 (6 bases). With 0 bases removed from V and 0 bases from J, the gap between germline ends came to 13 bases. The CDR3 totals 17 residues. Germline CDR1 SGHRS, CDR2 YFSETQ. CDR3 nucleotide sequence: TGCGCCAGCAGCTTGGGGGTGACGGGACACTCTGGAAACACCATATATTTT. It codes for CASSLGVTGHSGNTIYF.

V usage is TRBV5-1 and J usage is TRBJ2-2, with D possibly matching TRBD1 (5 bases). V was clipped by 0 bases and J by 1 base, with 7 bases between them. Germline CDR1 is SGHRS and CDR2 is YFSETQ. The CDR3 totals 15 residues. This CDR3 reads CASSLGTLNTGELFF. The CDR3, as DNA: TGCGCCAGCAGCTTGGGGACACTGAACACCGGGGAGCTGTTTTTT.

The chain employs TRBV15 and TRBJ1-2, with D unclear. Germline CDR1 reads LNHNV; CDR2 reads YYDKDF (reference sequence). V was clipped by 3 bases and J by 8 bases, with 10 bases between them. The CDR3 runs 12 residues. CDR3 loop: CATSRGTLGYTF. The DNA for the CDR3 is TGTGCCACCAGCAGGGGAACTCTAGGCTACACCTTC.

The genes are TRBV6-1 and TRBJ1-4; possibly TRBD1 for D (6 bases). V was shortened by 3 bases and J by 7 bases, with 9 bases between the two germline ends. The CDR3 runs 13 residues. Germline assignment: CDR1 MNHNS and CDR2 SASEGT. The CDR3 protein is CASSDSGVEKLFF. The CDR3 DNA is TGTGCCAGCAGTGATTCAGGGGTTGAAAAACTGTTTTTT.

The chain couples TRBV30 to TRBJ1-2; weak D call: TRBD1 (6 bases). Germline CDR1 is GTSNPN and CDR2 is SVGIG (reference sequence). This CDR3 spans 15 amino acids. Between the trimmed V and J ends, which lost 0 bases and 3 bases, there was a span of 14 bases. The CDR3 sequence: CAWSVPEGGYYGYTF. CDR3 sequence (DNA): TGTGCCTGGAGTGTCCCGGAAGGGGGTTACTATGGCTACACCTTC.

The gene calls are TRBV30 and TRBJ2-3; D gene ambiguous. The germline gives CDR1 GTSNPN, CDR2 SVGIG (reference sequence). V lost 4 bases to trimming and J lost 3 bases, with 8 bases between them. CDR3 length: 12 residues. DNA for the CDR3: TGTGCCTGGACGCAAGAAACAGATACGCAGTATTTT. Protein product: CAWTQETDTQYF.

The rearrangement joins TRBV28 to TRBJ1-6, with D tentatively TRBD1 (5 bases). Germline V gene lookup returns CDR1 MDHEN and CDR2 SYDVKM. The V end lost 7 bases, the J end lost 13 bases, and 14 bases lay between the germline ends. The CDR3 is 12 residues long. CDR3 sequence reads: CASTPPRGPLHF. The CDR3 nucleotides are TGTGCCAGCACTCCCCCTCGGGGGCCCCTCCACTTT.

The chain combines TRBV7-2 with TRBJ2-3; D is perhaps TRBD2 (6 bases). Deletions cut 2 bases from V and 4 bases from J, with 16 bases between. Looked up from germline, CDR1 is SGHTA and CDR2 is FQGNSA. The CDR3 has 16 amino acids. The CDR3 bases are TGTGCCAGCAGCTTATTAATTGGGGGGACTCCAGATACGCAGTATTTT. Its protein product is CASSLLIGGTPDTQYF.

The genes are TRBV7-9 and TRBJ1-1; no definite D call. From germline, CDR1 is SEHNR and CDR2 FQNEAQ (reference sequence). CDR3 size: 15 residues. Deletions cut 5 bases from V and 5 bases from J, with 18 bases between. The CDR3 nucleotides are TGTGCCAGCAGCCCCAAGGTGCGGGTGGGGACTGAAGCTTTCTTT. It encodes CASSPKVRVGTEAFF. The complete variable domain, with remaining parts taken from reference TRBV7-9 and TRBJ1-1, reads DTGVSQNPRHKITKRGQNVTFRCDPISEHNRLYWYRQTLGQGPEFLTYFQNEAQLEKSRLLSDRFSAERPKGSFSTLEIQRTEQGDSAMYLCASSPKVRVGTEAFFGQGTRLTVV.

V usage is TRBV27 and J usage is TRBJ1-5, with 8 bases matching TRBD1. The CDR3 is 13 residues long. Germline V gene sequence: CDR1 MNHEY, CDR2 SMNVEV (reference sequence). V was pared by 5 bases and J by 6 bases, with 3 bases of the junction left unmatched. The CDR3 DNA follows: TGTGCCAGCAGTCAGGGGGCAGGTCAGCCCCAGCATTTT. This codes for CASSQGAGQPQHF.

This clone was counted once. The chain employs TRBV11-3 and TRBJ1-2; TRBD1 is a possible D gene (6 bases). Germline V gene lookup returns CDR1 SGHNT and CDR2 YENEEA. The CDR3 spans 13 residues. V was shortened by 4 bases and J by 7 bases, with 13 bases between the two germline ends. CDR3 nucleotides: TGTGCCAGCAGCTCCCAGGGGCGCATTGGCTACACCTTC. Residues: CASSSQGRIGYTF.